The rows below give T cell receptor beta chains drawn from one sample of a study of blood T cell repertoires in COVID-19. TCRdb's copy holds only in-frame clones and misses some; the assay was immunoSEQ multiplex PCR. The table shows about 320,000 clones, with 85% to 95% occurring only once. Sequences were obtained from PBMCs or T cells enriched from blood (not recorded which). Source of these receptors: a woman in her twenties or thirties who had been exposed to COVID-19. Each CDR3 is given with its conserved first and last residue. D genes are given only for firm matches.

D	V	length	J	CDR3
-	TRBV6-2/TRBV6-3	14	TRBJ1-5	CASSSRQEIQPQHF
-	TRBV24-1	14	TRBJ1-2	CATSDWRTNYGYTF
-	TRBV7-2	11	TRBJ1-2	CASTGRDGYTF
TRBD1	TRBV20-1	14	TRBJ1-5	CSASLGTADQPQHF
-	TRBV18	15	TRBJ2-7	CASSPRAGATYEQYF
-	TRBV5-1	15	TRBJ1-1	CASSFRDTMNTEAFF
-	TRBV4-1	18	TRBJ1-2	CASSQEYGMGWGEDGYTF
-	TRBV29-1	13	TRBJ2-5	CSAAGIRRETQYF
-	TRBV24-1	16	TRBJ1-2	CATSDLTAGGRDGYTF
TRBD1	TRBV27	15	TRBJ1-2	CASSPSGGRIYGYTF
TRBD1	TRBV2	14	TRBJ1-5	CASSEGQSNQPQHF
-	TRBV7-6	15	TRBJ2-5	CASSPGGLDQETQYF
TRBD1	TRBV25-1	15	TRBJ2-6	CASRETGAGANVLTF
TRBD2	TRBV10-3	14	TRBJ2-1	CAIRASGVVNEQFF
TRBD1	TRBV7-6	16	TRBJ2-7	CASSLMGTGVIYEQYF
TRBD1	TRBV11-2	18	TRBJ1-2	CASSLWLRDRVTNYGYTF
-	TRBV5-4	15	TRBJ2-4	CASSTHQGAKNIQYF
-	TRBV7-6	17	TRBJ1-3	CASSLAPGMRSGNTIYF
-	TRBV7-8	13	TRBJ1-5	CASRSGSNQPQHF
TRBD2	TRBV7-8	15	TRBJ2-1	CASSLASGGHNEQFF
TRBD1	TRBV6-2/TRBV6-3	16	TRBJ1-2	CASSTYWTGADYGYTF
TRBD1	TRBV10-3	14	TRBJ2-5	CAISPGTGQETQYF
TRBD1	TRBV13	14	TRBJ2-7	CASSSGQGSYEQYF
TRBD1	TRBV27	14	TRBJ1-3	CASSLGQGGNTIYF
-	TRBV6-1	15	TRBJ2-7	CASSEGGRVSYEQYF
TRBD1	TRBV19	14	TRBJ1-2	CASREQGAGYGYTF
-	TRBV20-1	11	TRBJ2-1	CSAQTYNEQFF
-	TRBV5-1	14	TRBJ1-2	CASSLAGSNYGYTF
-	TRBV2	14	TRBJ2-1	CASSGQGSYNEQFF
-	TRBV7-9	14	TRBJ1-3	CASSKGREANTIYF
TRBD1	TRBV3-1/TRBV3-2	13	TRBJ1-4	CASSRTGTGKLFF
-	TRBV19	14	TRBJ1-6	CASEGIQDNSPLHF
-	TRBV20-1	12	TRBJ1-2	CSASRGAGGYTF
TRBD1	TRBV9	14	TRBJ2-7	CASSSGQGSYEQYF
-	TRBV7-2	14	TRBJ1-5	CASSLAWGGQPQHF
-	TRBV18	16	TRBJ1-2	CASSPMVDSPNYGYTF
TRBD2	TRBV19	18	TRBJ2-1	CASSIAQGLAGVYNEQFF
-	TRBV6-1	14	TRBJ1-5	CASSESSGNQPQHF
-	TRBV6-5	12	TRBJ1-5	CAVGEINQPQHF
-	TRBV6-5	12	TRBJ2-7	CASTPEGYEQYF
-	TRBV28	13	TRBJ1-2	CASSLAVIYGYTF
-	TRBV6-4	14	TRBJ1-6	CASSQQGGGSPLHF
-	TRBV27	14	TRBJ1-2	CASSPYGAGYGYTF
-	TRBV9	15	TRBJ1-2	CASSPPGGPRYGYTF
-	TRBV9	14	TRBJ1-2	CASSERQADYGYTF
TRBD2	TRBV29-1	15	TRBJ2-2	CSVDASGVLGGELFF
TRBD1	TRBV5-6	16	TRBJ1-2	CASRTRRQGILEGYTF
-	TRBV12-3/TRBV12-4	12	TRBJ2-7	CASTDRPYEQYF
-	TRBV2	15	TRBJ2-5	CASSGTGGSQETQYF